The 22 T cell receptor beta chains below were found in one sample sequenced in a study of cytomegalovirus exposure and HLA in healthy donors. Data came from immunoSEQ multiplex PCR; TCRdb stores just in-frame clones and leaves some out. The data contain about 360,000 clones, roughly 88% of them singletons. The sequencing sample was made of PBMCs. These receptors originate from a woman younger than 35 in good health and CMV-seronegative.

The CDR3 sequence: CASSVGQGGREQYF. In nucleotides, the CDR3 is TGCGCCAGCAGCGTTGGACAGGGGGGTAGAGAGCAGTACTTC. The chain employs TRBV5-1 and TRBJ2-7; 10 bases match TRBD1. Germline V gives CDR1 SGHRS, CDR2 YFSETQ. J gave up 7 bases and V 4 bases, and 8 bases lay outside the gene matches. CDR3 length: 14 residues.

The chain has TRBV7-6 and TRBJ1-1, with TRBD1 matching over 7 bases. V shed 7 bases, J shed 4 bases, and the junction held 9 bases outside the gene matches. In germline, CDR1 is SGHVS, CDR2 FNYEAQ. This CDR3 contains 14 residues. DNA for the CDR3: TGTGCCAGCATCCTTAACGGACAGGCCACTGAAGCTTTCTTT. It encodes CASILNGQATEAFF.

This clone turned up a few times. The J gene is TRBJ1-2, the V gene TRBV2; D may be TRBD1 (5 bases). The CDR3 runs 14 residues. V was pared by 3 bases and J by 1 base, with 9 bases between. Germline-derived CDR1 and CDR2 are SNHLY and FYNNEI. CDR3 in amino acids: CASSDAGHNYGYTF. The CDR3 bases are TGTGCCAGCAGTGATGCAGGGCATAACTATGGCTACACCTTC.

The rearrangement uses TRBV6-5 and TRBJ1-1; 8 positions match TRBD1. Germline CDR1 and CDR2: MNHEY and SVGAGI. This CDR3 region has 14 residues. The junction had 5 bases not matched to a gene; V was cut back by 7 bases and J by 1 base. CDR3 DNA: TGTGCCAGCACCCAGGGGGCAGGGAACACTGAAGCTTTCTTT. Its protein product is CASTQGAGNTEAFF.

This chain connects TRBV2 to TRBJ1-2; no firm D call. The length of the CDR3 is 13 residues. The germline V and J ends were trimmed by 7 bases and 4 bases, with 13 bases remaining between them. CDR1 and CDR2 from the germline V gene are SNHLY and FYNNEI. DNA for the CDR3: TGTGCCAGCATACTTGGGCAGTCCTATGGCTACACCTTC. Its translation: CASILGQSYGYTF.

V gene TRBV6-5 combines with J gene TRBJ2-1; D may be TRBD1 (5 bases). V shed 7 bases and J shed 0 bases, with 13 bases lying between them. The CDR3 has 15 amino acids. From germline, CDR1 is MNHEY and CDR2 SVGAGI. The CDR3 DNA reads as TGTGCCAGCACCCGAACAGGTAACTCCTACAATGAGCAGTTCTTC. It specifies CASTRTGNSYNEQFF.

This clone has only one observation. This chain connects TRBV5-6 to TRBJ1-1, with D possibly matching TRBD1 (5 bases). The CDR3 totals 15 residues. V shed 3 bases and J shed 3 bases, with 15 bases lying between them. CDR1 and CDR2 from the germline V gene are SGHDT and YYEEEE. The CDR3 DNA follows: TGTGCCAGCAGCTACGACAGACGGTTAGACACTGAAGCTTTCTTT. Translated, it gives CASSYDRRLDTEAFF. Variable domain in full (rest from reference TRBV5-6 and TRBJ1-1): DAGVTQSPTHLIKTRGQQVTLRCSPKSGHDTVSWYQQALGQGPQFIFQYYEEEERQRGNFPDRFSGHQFPNYSSELNVNALLLGDSALYLCASSYDRRLDTEAFFGQGTRLTVV.

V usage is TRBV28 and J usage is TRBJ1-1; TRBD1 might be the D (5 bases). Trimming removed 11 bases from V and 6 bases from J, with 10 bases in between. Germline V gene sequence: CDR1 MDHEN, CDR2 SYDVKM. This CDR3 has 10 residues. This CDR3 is CAAGFPEAFF. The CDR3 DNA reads TGTGCCGCAGGGTTCCCTGAAGCTTTCTTT.

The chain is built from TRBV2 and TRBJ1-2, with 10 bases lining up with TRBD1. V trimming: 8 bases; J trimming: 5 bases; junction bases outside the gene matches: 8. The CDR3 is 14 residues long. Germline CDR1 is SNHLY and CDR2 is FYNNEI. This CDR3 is CASLGQGVTYGYTF. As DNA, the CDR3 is TGTGCCAGCCTTGGACAGGGGGTGACTTATGGCTACACCTTC.

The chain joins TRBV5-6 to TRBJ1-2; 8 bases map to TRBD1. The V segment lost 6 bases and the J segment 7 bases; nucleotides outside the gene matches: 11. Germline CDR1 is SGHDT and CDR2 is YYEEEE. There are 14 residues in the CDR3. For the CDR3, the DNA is TGTGCCAGCACCCTCCTCGACAGGGGCTTTGGCTACACCTTC. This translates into CASTLLDRGFGYTF.

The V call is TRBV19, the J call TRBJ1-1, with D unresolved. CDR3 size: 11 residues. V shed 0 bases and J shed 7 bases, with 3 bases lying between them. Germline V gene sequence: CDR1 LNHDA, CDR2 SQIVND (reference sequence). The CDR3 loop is CASSIDLEAFF. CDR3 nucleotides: TGTGCCAGTAGTATAGACCTTGAAGCTTTCTTT.

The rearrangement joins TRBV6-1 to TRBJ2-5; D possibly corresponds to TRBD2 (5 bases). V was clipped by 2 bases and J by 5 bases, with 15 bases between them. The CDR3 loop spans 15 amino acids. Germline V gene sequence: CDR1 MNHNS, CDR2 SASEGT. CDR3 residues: CASSEWQGPGETQYF. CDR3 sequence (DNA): TGTGCCAGCAGTGAATGGCAAGGGCCGGGGGAGACCCAGTACTTC.

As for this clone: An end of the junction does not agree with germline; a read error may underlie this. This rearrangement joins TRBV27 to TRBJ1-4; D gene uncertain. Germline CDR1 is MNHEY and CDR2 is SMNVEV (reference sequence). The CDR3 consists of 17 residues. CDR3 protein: CASSFGSLRERPERLFF. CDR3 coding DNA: TGTGCCAGCAGTTTCGGCAGTCTTCGGGAGCGGCCCGAAAGACTGTTTTTT.

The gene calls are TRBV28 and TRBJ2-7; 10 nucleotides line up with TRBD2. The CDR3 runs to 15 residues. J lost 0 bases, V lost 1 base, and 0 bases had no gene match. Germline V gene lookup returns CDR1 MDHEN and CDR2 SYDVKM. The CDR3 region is CASSLSSGSSYEQYF. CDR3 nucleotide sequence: TGTGCCAGCAGTTTATCTAGCGGGAGCTCCTACGAGCAGTACTTC.

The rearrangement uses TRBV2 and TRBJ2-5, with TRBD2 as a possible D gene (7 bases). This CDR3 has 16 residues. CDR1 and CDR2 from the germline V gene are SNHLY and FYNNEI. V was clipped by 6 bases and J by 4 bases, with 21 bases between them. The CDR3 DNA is TGTGCCAGCAGCCGCCTGAAGGGGGGGCCAGGAGAGACCCAGTACTTC. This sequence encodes CASSRLKGGPGETQYF. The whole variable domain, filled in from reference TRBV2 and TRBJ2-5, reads EPEVTQTPSHQVTQMGQEVILRCVPISNHLYFYWYRQILGQKVEFLVSFYNNEISEKSEIFDDQFSVERPDGSNFTLKIRSTKLEDSAMYFCASSRLKGGPGETQYFGPGTRLLVL.

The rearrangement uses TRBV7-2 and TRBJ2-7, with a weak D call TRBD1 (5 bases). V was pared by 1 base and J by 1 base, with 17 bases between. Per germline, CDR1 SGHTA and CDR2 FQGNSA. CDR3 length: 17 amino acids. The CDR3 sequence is CASSLEVHVAGSYEQYF. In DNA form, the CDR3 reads TGTGCCAGCAGCTTAGAGGTTCACGTGGCAGGGTCCTACGAGCAGTACTTC.

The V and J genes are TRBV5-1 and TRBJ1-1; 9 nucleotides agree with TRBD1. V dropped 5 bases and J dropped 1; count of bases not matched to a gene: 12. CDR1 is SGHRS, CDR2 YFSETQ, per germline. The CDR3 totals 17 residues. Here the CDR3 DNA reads TGCGCCAGCAGGTCGACTACAGGGGGCCTGCGGAACACTGAAGCTTTCTTT. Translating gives CASRSTTGGLRNTEAFF.

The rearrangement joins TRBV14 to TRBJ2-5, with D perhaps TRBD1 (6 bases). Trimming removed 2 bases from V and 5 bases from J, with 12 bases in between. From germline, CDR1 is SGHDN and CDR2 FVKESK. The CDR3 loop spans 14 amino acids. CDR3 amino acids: CASSQKRTVETQYF. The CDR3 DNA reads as TGTGCCAGCAGCCAAAAGAGGACAGTTGAGACCCAGTACTTC. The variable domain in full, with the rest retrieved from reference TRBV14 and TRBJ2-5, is EAGVTQFPSHSVIEKGQTVTLRCDPISGHDNLYWYRRVMGKEIKFLLHFVKESKQDESGMPNNRFLAERTGGTYSTLKVQPAELEDSGVYFCASSQKRTVETQYFGPGTRLLVL.

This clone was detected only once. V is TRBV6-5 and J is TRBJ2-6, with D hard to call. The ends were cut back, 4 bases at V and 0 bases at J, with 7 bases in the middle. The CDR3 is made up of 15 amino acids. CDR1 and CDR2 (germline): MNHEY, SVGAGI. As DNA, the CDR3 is TGTGCCAGCAGTTTGGGCAGCTCTGGGGCCAACGTCCTGACTTTC. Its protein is CASSLGSSGANVLTF.

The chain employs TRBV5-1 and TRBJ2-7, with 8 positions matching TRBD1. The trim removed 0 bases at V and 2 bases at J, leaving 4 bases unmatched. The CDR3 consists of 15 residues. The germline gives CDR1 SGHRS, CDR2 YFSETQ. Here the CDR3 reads CASSLAGGAPYEQYF. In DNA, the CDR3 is TGCGCCAGCAGCTTGGCAGGGGGCGCCCCCTACGAGCAGTACTTC.

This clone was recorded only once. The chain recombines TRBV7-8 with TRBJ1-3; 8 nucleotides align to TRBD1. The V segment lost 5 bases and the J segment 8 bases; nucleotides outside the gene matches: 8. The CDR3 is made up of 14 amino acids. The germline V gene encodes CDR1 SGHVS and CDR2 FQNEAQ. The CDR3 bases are TGTGCCAGCAGCGCCAGGACAGGGAGGGACACCATATATTTT. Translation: CASSARTGRDTIYF.

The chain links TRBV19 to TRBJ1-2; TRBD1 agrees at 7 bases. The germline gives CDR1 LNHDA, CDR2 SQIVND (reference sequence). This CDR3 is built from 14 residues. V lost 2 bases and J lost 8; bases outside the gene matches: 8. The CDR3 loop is CASSISSTGFGYTF. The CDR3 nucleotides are TGTGCCAGTAGTATAAGCTCGACAGGGTTCGGCTACACCTTC.